This T cell receptor (beta chain) was profiled in a study of blood T cell repertoires in COVID-19. Study in general: Researchers got acute and convalescent COVID-19 samples from the United States, Italy and Spain. Sources were T cells, B-cell-depleted T cells, or PBMCs; the material itself was cDNA or gDNA.

The CDR3 consists of 11 residues. The V end was cut by 5 bases, the J end by 7 bases, with 12 bases between. The germline CDR1 and CDR2 sequences are DFQATT and SNEGSKA (reference sequence). Which cohort a participant joined came from the clinical history participants gave. For recovered donors of Cohort 3, there were two negative PCRs, clearance, or symptom resolution. Method: immunoSEQ multiplex PCR; TCRdb's copy keeps in-frame clones and lacks some. The data show about 270,000 clones, with more than 80% seen just once and approximately 2.5% held by the top ten. The source is a woman younger than 35 who had recovered from COVID-19. The genes are TRBV20-1 and TRBJ2-7; D not resolved. Sequencing used PBMCs or T cells enriched from blood (not recorded which). CDR3 sequence (DNA): TGCAGTGCTGCCATTAGCTGGGAGCAGTACTTC. Protein: CSAAISWEQYF.